This paragraph reports one T cell receptor (beta chain). Its antigen is unidentified. These data are taken from a study of cytomegalovirus exposure and HLA in healthy donors. Whole-study findings and limits: With DRB1 most and HLA-C fewest, TCR association rates differed between HLA loci in a later analysis.

The PCR used 60 Vbeta and 13 Jbeta primers. In the authors' workflow: Unique TCR beta chains totaled 80 million to 100 million in a later count, with roughly 12 million of them shared. Generated by immunoSEQ multiplex PCR, the TCRdb table keeps only in-frame clones and is missing some. From that table come the V and J calls and clone size; the DNA was used to work out D and trimming. The repertoire consists of just over 150,000 clones, with nearly 80% occurring once and the leading ten covering around 0.97%. Trimming at V came to 4 bases and at J to 4 bases, leaving 7 bases not matched to a gene. Per the germline V gene, CDR1 is SGDLS and CDR2 is YYNGEE. This CDR3 is 15 amino acids long.

This clonotype was sampled from a woman aged 50 to 60 in good health and CMV-seropositive. The rearrangement joins TRBV9 to TRBJ2-1; TRBD2 aligns across 8 bases. The sample comprised PBMCs. The CDR3 nucleotides read TGTGCCAGCAGCCTAGGGGGACTAGGGTACAATGAGCAGTTCTTC. This codes for CASSLGGLGYNEQFF.